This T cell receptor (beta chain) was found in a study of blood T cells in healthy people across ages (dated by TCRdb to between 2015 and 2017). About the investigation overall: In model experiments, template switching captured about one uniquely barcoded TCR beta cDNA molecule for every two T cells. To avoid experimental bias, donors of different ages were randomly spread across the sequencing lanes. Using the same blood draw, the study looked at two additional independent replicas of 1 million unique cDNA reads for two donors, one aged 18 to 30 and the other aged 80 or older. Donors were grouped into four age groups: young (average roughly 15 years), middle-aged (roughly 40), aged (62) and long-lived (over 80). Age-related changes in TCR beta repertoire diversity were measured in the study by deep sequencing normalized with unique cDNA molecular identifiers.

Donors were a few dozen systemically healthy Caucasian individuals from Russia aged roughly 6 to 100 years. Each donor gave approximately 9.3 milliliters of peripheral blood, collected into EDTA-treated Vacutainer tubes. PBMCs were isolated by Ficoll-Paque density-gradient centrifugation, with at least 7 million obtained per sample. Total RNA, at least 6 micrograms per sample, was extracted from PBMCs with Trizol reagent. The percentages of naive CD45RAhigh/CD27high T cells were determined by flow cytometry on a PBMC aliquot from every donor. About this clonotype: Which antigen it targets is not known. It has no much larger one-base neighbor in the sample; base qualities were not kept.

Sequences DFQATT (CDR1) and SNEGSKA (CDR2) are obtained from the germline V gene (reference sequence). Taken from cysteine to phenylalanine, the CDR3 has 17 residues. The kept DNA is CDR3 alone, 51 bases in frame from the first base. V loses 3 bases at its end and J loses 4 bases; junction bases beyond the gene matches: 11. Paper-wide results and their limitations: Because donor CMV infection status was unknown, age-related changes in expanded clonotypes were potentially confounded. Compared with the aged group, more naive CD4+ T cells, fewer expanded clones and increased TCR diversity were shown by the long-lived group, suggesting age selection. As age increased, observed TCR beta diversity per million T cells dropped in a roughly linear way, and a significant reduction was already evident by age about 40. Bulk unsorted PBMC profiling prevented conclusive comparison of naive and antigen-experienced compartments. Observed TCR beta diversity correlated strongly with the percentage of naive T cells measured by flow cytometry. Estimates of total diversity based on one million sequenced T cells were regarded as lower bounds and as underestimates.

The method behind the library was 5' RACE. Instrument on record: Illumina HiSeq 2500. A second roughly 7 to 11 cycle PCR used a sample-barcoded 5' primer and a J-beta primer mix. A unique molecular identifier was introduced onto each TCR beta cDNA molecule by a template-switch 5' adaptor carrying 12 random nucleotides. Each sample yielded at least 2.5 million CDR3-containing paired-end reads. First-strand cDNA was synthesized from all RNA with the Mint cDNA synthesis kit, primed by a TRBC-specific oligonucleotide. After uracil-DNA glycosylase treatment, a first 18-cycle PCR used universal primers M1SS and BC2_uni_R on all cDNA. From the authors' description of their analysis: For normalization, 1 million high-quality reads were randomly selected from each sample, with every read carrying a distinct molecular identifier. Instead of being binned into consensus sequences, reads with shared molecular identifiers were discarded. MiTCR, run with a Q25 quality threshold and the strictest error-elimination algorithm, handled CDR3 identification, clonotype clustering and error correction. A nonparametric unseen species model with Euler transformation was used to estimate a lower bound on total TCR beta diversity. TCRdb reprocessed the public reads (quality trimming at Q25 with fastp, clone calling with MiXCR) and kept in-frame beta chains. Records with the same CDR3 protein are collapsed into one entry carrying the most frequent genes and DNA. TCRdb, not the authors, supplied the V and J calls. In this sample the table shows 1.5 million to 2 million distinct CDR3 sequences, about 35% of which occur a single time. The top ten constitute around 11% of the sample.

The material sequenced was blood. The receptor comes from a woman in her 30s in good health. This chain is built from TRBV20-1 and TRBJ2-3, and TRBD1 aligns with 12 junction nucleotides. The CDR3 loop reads CSASISWGQGAADTQYF. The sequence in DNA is TGCAGTGCTAGTATAAGCTGGGGACAGGGGGCCGCAGATACGCAGTATTTT.